This T cell receptor beta chain was recorded in a study of blood T cell repertoires in COVID-19. Study as a whole: PBMCs, B-cell-depleted T cells, or T cells provided the cDNA or gDNA that made up the material.

Germline lookup yields CDR1 ENHRY and CDR2 SYGVKD. The CDR3 runs to 15 residues. Trimming took 7 bases from V and 2 from J; bases not matched to a gene: 9. Under the authors' procedure: Nucleated cell number was recorded as an estimate derived from reference gene primer amplification. Produced via immunoSEQ multiplex PCR; TCRdb's table is partial and in-frame only. V and J calls and clone size are copied from that table; D and trimming were computed from the DNA. The sample yields 160,000 or so clones, around four fifths seen once. The clonotype was recovered from a man in his sixties or seventies with active or convalescent COVID-19. V usage is TRBV10-3 and J usage is TRBJ1-1, with TRBD1 matching 8 bases. Material: peripheral blood. DNA of the CDR3: TGTGCCATCAATGGACAGGGTACGGGAAACACTGAAGCTTTCTTT. Amino acid sequence: CAINGQGTGNTEAFF.